The 10 T cell receptor beta chains in this list originate from one sample, sequenced in a study of blood T cell repertoires in COVID-19. Repertoires were generated with immunoSEQ multiplex PCR, while TCRdb's copy carries only in-frame clones and drops some. The profile covers around 130,000 clones, with about 88% appearing a single time and roughly 2.3% taken by the ten largest. Sequencing was done on a sample of PBMCs or T cells enriched from blood (not recorded which). The receptors come from a woman between 50 and 59 years old who had recovered from COVID-19.

This rearrangement joins TRBV5-1 to TRBJ2-1; TRBD1 aligns across 8 bases. The CDR3 is 14 residues long. Germline V lookup: CDR1 SGHRS, CDR2 YFSETQ. The J segment lost 8 bases and the V segment lost 1 base, leaving 5 bases of the junction unmatched. CDR3 protein: CASSLRTGWDEQFF. The CDR3 DNA reads as TGCGCCAGCAGCTTGAGGACAGGGTGGGATGAGCAGTTCTTC.

This chain links TRBV27 with TRBJ1-2; 7 nucleotides line up with TRBD1. Germline lookup yields CDR1 MNHEY and CDR2 SMNVEV (reference sequence). The ends lost 7 bases at V and 4 bases at J; junction bases unmatched: 24. CDR3 length: 19 residues. CDR3 residues: CASNPGDSHRSPNSYGYTF. The CDR3 DNA reads as TGTGCCAGCAACCCCGGGGACAGCCATAGGTCCCCAAATTCCTATGGCTACACCTTC.

The chain uses TRBV18 and TRBJ2-7; 9 nucleotides line up with TRBD1. CDR3 size: 15 residues. Germline CDR1 is KGHSH and CDR2 is LQKENI. Unmatched junction bases numbered 6, after V lost 0 bases and J lost 6 bases. The CDR3 nucleotides read TGTGCCAGCTCACCACCGGGACAGGGAGAGCGCGAGCAGTACTTC. It is translated as CASSPPGQGEREQYF.

This clone has a handful of counts. V usage is TRBV27 and J usage is TRBJ2-7, with 7 bases lining up with TRBD2. The CDR3 loop spans 14 amino acids. The germline gives CDR1 MNHEY, CDR2 SMNVEV (reference sequence). Losses at the gene ends were 5 bases for V and 3 bases for J; bases not matched to a gene: 7. CDR3 sequence: CASSPRGGYYEQYF. In DNA form, the CDR3 reads TGTGCCAGCAGTCCGCGGGGAGGGTACTACGAGCAGTACTTC.

The chain links TRBV6-5 to TRBJ2-2, with D possibly TRBD2 on 5 matching bases. V was pared by 2 bases and J by 4 bases, with 8 bases between. This CDR3 contains 14 residues. The germline gives CDR1 MNHEY, CDR2 SVGAGI. The DNA of the CDR3 is TGTGCCAGCAGTTACGGGAGAGGCACCGGGGAGCTGTTTTTT. It encodes CASSYGRGTGELFF.

V gene TRBV5-1 combines with J gene TRBJ1-6; tentative D call: TRBD1 (6 bases). Germline CDR1 and CDR2: SGHRS and YFSETQ. V gave up 0 bases and J gave up 6 bases, with 10 bases separating them. The CDR3 is 15 amino acids. CDR3 in DNA: TGCGCCAGCAGCTTGGCCGGGACAACTAATTCACCCCTCCACTTT. Translating it yields CASSLAGTTNSPLHF.

The rearrangement uses TRBV19 and TRBJ1-2, with a tentative D call TRBD1 (6 bases). V lost 7 bases to trimming and J lost 7 bases, with 22 bases between them. The CDR3 is made up of 15 amino acids. Germline assignment: CDR1 LNHDA and CDR2 SQIVND (reference sequence). Here the CDR3 reads CASTLRGGTESGYTF. The CDR3 nucleotides are TGTGCCAGTACCCTGAGGGGGGGCACTGAGTCTGGCTACACCTTC.

This rearrangement joins TRBV18 to TRBJ2-3, with D hard to call. V shed 1 base and J shed 2 bases, with 13 bases lying between them. The CDR3 contains 16 residues. Germline lookup yields CDR1 KGHSH and CDR2 LQKENI. CDR3 DNA: TGTGCCAGCTCACCACAAAATAACTGGGCCACAGATACGCAGTATTTT. This translates into CASSPQNNWATDTQYF.

The chain is built from TRBV7-2 and TRBJ1-1; tentative D call: TRBD1 (6 bases). This CDR3 contains 16 residues. Germline V gene data show CDR1 as SGHTA and CDR2 as FQGNSA. The V end was cut by 3 bases, the J end by 4 bases, with 18 bases between. The CDR3 DNA sequence: TGTGCCAGCAGCTTTACCGGGACACCTAGACCCACTGAAGCTTTCTTT. Amino acids: CASSFTGTPRPTEAFF.

V gene TRBV7-8 combines with J gene TRBJ1-3; D possibly corresponds to TRBD1 (6 bases). V was clipped by 3 bases and J by 0 bases, with 12 bases between them. The germline V gene encodes CDR1 SGHVS and CDR2 FQNEAQ. The CDR3 is made up of 16 amino acids. Here the CDR3 reads CASSFGQGPSGNTIYF. The CDR3 DNA is TGTGCCAGCAGCTTTGGTCAGGGGCCCTCTGGAAACACCATATATTTT.